This is a list of T cell receptor beta chains from one sample in a study of shared clonotypes between healthy human individuals. Profiled with immunoSEQ multiplex PCR; TCRdb holds only in-frame clones, not every one. The table has some 2.1 million clones, roughly 95% seen once; the top ten hold 0.13%. The sample was naive CD4+ T cells sorted from blood. The receptors derive from a young man in good health. The CDR3 runs from the conserved cysteine through the conserved F or W. Fields, in order: clone size, J gene, V gene, D gene, CDR3 protein, CDR3 DNA. D genes are given only for firm matches. A clone size is listed for some rows: how often the clone was seen (once, few, many), or a class if it is expanded.

.	TRBJ2-7	TRBV6-1	TRBD1	CASSEPDRDKQYF	TGTGCCAGCAGTGAACCCGACAGGGACAAGCAGTACTTC
.	TRBJ1-4	TRBV11-2	.	CASRPKGGNEKLFF	TGTGCCAGCAGACCCAAGGGGGGTAATGAAAAACTGTTTTTT
.	TRBJ2-7	TRBV9	.	CASSVGQGPSYEQYF	TGTGCCAGCAGCGTAGGTCAGGGCCCTTCCTACGAGCAGTACTTC
.	TRBJ1-2	TRBV21-1	.	CARGRPTYGYTF	TGTGCCCGAGGACGGCCTACTTATGGCTACACCTTC
.	TRBJ1-2	TRBV2	TRBD1	CASRGTGAYGYTF	TGTGCCAGCAGGGGGACAGGAGCGTATGGCTACACCTTC
few	TRBJ1-2	TRBV5-8	TRBD1	CASSPLWDSNYGYTF	TGTGCCAGCAGCCCGTTGTGGGACAGCAACTATGGCTACACCTTC
.	TRBJ2-7	TRBV2	.	CASSERGTFVYEQYF	TGTGCCAGCAGTGAACGCGGGACTTTCGTCTACGAGCAGTACTTC
.	TRBJ1-2	TRBV7-2	TRBD1	CASSLATGTGGFKGYTF	TGTGCCAGCAGCTTAGCGACCGGGACAGGGGGTTTTAAGGGCTACACCTTC
once	TRBJ2-7	TRBV5-1	.	CASSLTQPYEQYF	TGCGCCAGCAGCTTGACACAGCCCTACGAGCAGTACTTC
.	TRBJ1-6	TRBV28	.	CASSLNSPLHF	TGTGCCAGCAGTCTCAATTCACCCCTCCACTTT
.	TRBJ2-7	TRBV10-3	TRBD2	CASSRGMTSGPSYEQYF	TGTGCCAGCAGCCGCGGAATGACTAGCGGGCCATCCTACGAGCAGTACTTC
.	TRBJ1-4	TRBV4-3	TRBD1	CASSQEKLGQGVFF	TGCGCCAGCAGCCAAGAAAAGCTCGGACAGGGGGTGTTTTTT
.	TRBJ2-1	TRBV6-6	.	CASSYTPGTMTNEQFF	TGTGCCAGCAGTTACACGCCCGGGACGATGACCAATGAGCAGTTCTTC
.	TRBJ2-7	TRBV25-1	.	CASSDRGPEQYF	TGTGCCAGCAGTGATCGTGGGCCTGAGCAGTACTTC
.	TRBJ1-3	TRBV19	TRBD1	CASSISLGQAVIISAGNTIYF	TGTGCCAGTAGTATATCCCTCGGACAGGCGGTGATCATCTCAGCCGGAAACACCATATATTTT
.	TRBJ1-6	TRBV9	TRBD1	CASSAGGRGSPLHF	TGTGCCAGCAGCGCAGGGGGTAGGGGTTCACCCCTCCACTTT
.	TRBJ1-4	TRBV7-9	.	CASSSQEPNEKLFF	TGTGCCAGCAGTTCACAGGAGCCTAATGAAAAACTGTTTTTT
.	TRBJ2-7	TRBV9	TRBD1	CASSPQTGWGEQYF	TGTGCCAGCAGCCCGCAGACAGGGTGGGGCGAGCAGTACTTC
.	TRBJ1-5	TRBV5-1	TRBD1	CASSLEGTGGQPQHF	TGCGCCAGCAGCTTGGAGGGGACAGGGGGTCAGCCCCAGCATTTT
.	TRBJ2-7	TRBV10-1	TRBD1	CASSAQAGTGAYEQYF	TGCGCCAGCAGTGCACAAGCCGGGACAGGGGCCTACGAGCAGTACTTC
.	TRBJ2-2	TRBV18	.	CASSPPGAGELFF	TGTGCCAGCTCACCACCCGGGGCCGGGGAGCTGTTTTTT
.	TRBJ1-6	TRBV19	TRBD1	CASSITGTGDINSPLHF	TGTGCCAGTAGTATAACCGGGACAGGGGATATCAATTCACCCCTCCACTTT
.	TRBJ2-3	TRBV11-3	.	CASRASSTDTQYF	TGTGCCAGCAGGGCCTCTAGCACAGATACGCAGTATTTT
once	TRBJ2-2	TRBV7-2	TRBD1	CASSRRDSNTGELFF	TGTGCCAGCAGCCGTAGGGACAGCAACACCGGGGAGCTGTTTTTT
.	TRBJ2-3	TRBV6-5	.	CASRAPRDMDTQYF	TGTGCCAGCAGGGCCCCTAGGGATATGGATACGCAGTATTTT
.	TRBJ1-2	TRBV2	TRBD1	CASTSGGFGYTF	TGTGCCAGCACTTCAGGGGGGTTTGGCTACACCTTC
.	TRBJ2-7	TRBV21-1	.	CASIPPRVGDSYEQYF	TGTGCCAGCATACCCCCGAGGGTGGGGGACAGTTACGAGCAGTACTTC
.	TRBJ1-4	TRBV18	.	CASSPDGSPGEKLFF	TGTGCCAGCTCACCAGACGGGTCACCGGGAGAAAAACTGTTTTTT
.	TRBJ2-1	TRBV10-3	.	CAISESIFYEQFF	TGTGCCATCAGTGAGTCGATTTTTTACGAGCAGTTCTTC
.	TRBJ1-4	TRBV5-4	.	CASSRTANEKLFF	TGTGCCAGCAGCCGGACGGCTAATGAAAAACTGTTTTTT
few	TRBJ2-7	TRBV30	.	CAWSGDSTVSEQYF	TGTGCCTGGAGTGGGGACTCCACGGTCTCCGAGCAGTACTTC
.	TRBJ1-1	TRBV18	.	CASSPPGRMNTEAFF	TGTGCCAGCTCACCACCCGGGAGGATGAACACTGAAGCTTTCTTT
once	TRBJ2-7	TRBV19	.	CASSPGAAQTYLEQYF	TGTGCCAGTAGTCCCGGGGCCGCGCAGACTTACTTGGAGCAGTACTTC
.	TRBJ2-7	TRBV7-9	.	CASSLANNYEQYF	TGTGCCAGCAGCTTAGCCAACAACTACGAGCAGTACTTC
.	TRBJ2-3	TRBV29-1	.	CSVVVGGFTDTQYF	TGCAGCGTTGTCGTGGGGGGATTCACAGATACGCAGTATTTT
.	TRBJ2-3	TRBV5-1	.	CASSLALDYPTDTQYF	TGCGCCAGCAGCTTGGCTCTCGACTACCCCACAGATACGCAGTATTTT
.	TRBJ2-2	TRBV10-1	.	CASSESGRNTGELFF	TGCGCCAGCAGTGAGTCTGGTAGAAACACCGGGGAGCTGTTTTTT
.	TRBJ2-2	TRBV6-1	TRBD1	CASSEGRGTGFSSGELFF	TGTGCCAGCAGTGAAGGGCGCGGGACAGGATTTTCTTCCGGGGAGCTGTTTTTT
.	TRBJ1-1	TRBV30	.	CAWSVRSGVTEAFF	TGTGCCTGGAGTGTACGATCGGGGGTAACTGAAGCTTTCTTT
.	TRBJ2-3	TRBV21-1	.	CASSEPSVPGSDTQYF	TGTGCCAGCAGCGAACCCTCCGTGCCTGGGTCAGATACGCAGTATTTT